A single sample gave rise to the 20 T cell receptor beta chains below, sequenced in a study of T cells in Graves' hyperthyroidism and ophthalmopathy. It was RNA transcripts that yielded the amplified TCR beta CDR3 regions. With the HTBI primer set, the TCR CDR3 went through a first round of RT-PCR. Using its own MiXCR run on the multiplex PCR reads, TCRdb lists one record per CDR3 protein. The sample consists of hundreds of thousands of distinct CDR3 sequences, roughly 15% of them appearing once. The sequencing sample was made of blood. These receptors were obtained from a woman in her forties with Graves' ophthalmopathy.

This clonotype was counted ten times or more. The rearrangement uses TRBV7-3 and TRBJ2-7, with 8 positions matching TRBD2. The CDR3 runs 13 residues. Germline V gene data show CDR1 as SGHTA and CDR2 as FQGTGA. The junction had 5 bases not matched to a gene; V was cut back by 5 bases and J by 5 bases. CDR3 in amino acids: CASSPTREDEQYF. CDR3 DNA sequence: TGTGCCAGCAGCCCGACGCGGGAGGACGAGCAGTACTTC. The complete variable domain, with remaining parts taken from reference TRBV7-3 and TRBJ2-7, reads GAGVSQTPSNKVTEKGKYVELRCDPISGHTALYWYRQSLGQGPEFLIYFQGTGAADDSGLPNDRFFAVRPEGSVSTLKIQRTERGDSAVYLCASSPTREDEQYFGPGTRLTVT.

This clonotype was detected ten times or more. The rearrangement joins TRBV7-2 to TRBJ2-5, with D uncertain. This CDR3 has 15 residues. Germline V gives CDR1 SGHTA, CDR2 FQGNSA. V was clipped by 3 bases and J by 5 bases, with 16 bases between them. CDR3 region: CASSLARDTFETQYF. The CDR3 DNA is TGTGCCAGCAGCTTGGCTAGGGATACCTTCGAGACCCAGTACTTC.

In the case of this clonotype: It may be a read error: a sequence one base away is much more abundant. This chain uses TRBV7-8 with TRBJ2-7; perhaps TRBD1 as D (5 bases). Between the trimmed V and J ends, which lost 5 bases and 10 bases, there was a span of 12 bases. Germline loops: CDR1 SGHVS, CDR2 FQNEAQ. The CDR3 sequence is 11 residues long. The CDR3 DNA is TGTGCCAGCAGCCAAGGGGTCGATCAGTACTTC. It yields the protein CASSQGVDQYF.

This clonotype was seen more than once but under ten times. Being one base from a much bigger clone, this may be a read error. The J gene is TRBJ2-7, the V gene TRBV6-4; D possibly corresponds to TRBD1 (6 bases). V was shortened by 7 bases and J by 0 bases, with 19 bases between the two germline ends. This CDR3 has 16 residues. Germline CDR1 is MRHNA and CDR2 is SNTAGT. The DNA for the CDR3 is TGTGCCAGCACCTCCGAAGGGACAAGGGGCTCCTACGAGCAGTACTTC. It yields the protein CASTSEGTRGSYEQYF.

The chain uses TRBV29-1 and TRBJ2-7; 9 positions agree with TRBD2. The CDR3 extends over 16 amino acids. V was clipped by 0 bases and J by 4 bases; unmatched bases: 10. The germline gives CDR1 SQVTM, CDR2 ANQGSEA. The CDR3 here is CSVEDRLASGTYEQYF. The CDR3 DNA reads TGCAGCGTTGAAGATCGTTTGGCTAGCGGGACATACGAGCAGTACTTC.

In its sample, this clonotype was seen many times. The V and J genes are TRBV27 and TRBJ1-1; D is perhaps TRBD1 (5 bases). The V gene lost 2 bases and the J gene lost 1 base, with 11 bases spanning the gap. The CDR3 loop spans 15 amino acids. Germline CDR1 MNHEY, CDR2 SMNVEV (reference sequence). As DNA, the CDR3 is TGTGCCAGCAGTTTACAGGGTTGGGGGAACACTGAAGCTTTCTTT. Encoded protein: CASSLQGWGNTEAFF.

The sample holds many counts of this clonotype. This chain connects TRBV28 to TRBJ2-5, with 8 bases matching TRBD1. Germline V gene lookup returns CDR1 MDHEN and CDR2 SYDVKM. Germline trimming cut 1 base from V and 2 bases from J; bases unmatched to any gene: 3. This CDR3 has 15 amino acids. CDR3 DNA: TGTGCCAGCAGTTTATTCAGGGGGCGACAAGAGACCCAGTACTTC. Its protein product is CASSLFRGRQETQYF.

There are many counts of this clonotype. The V gene is TRBV5-1, the J gene TRBJ2-7; D is tentatively TRBD1 or TRBD2 (6 bases each). The CDR3 covers 16 residues. V lost 0 bases and J 2 bases, leaving 15 bases between the germline ends. Germline V CDR1 and CDR2: SGHRS, YFSETQ. The CDR3 nucleotides are TGCGCCAGCAGCTTGGAGGGGGGAGGAGGGACCTACGAGCAGTACTTC. This codes for CASSLEGGGGTYEQYF.

This clonotype showed up many times. The chain carries TRBV12-3 or TRBV12-4 and TRBJ1-3, with D unclear. V shed 3 bases and J shed 0 bases, with 9 bases lying between them. The CDR3 has 15 amino acids. CDR3 nucleotide sequence: TGTGCCAGCAGTTTTGGCACGGGCTCTGGAAACACCATATATTTT. Translating gives CASSFGTGSGNTIYF.

In its sample, this clonotype was seen a few times. This chain connects TRBV4-1 to TRBJ2-4, with D perhaps TRBD1 (5 bases). Between the trimmed V and J ends, which lost 4 bases and 2 bases, there was a span of 18 bases. In germline, CDR1 is MGHRA, CDR2 YSYEKL. This CDR3 has 17 residues. CDR3 nucleotide sequence: TGCGCCAGCAGCCCGTTCTCCAGGGTATCAACCAAAAACATTCAGTACTTC. Its protein product is CASSPFSRVSTKNIQYF.

This clonotype was detected many times. V usage is TRBV6-1 and J usage is TRBJ2-2, with D tentatively TRBD1 (6 bases). Trimming left V 7 bases short and J 2 bases short, with 8 bases between. The CDR3 contains 13 residues. Germline CDR1 MNHNS, CDR2 SASEGT. CDR3 sequence: CASNRVNTGELFF. CDR3 sequence (DNA): TGTGCCAGCAACAGGGTCAACACCGGGGAGCTGTTTTTT.

This clonotype was seen at least ten times. The chain has TRBV19 and TRBJ2-7, with 7 bases aligning to TRBD1. The CDR3 sequence is 13 residues long. V gave up 1 base and J gave up 6 bases; unmatched junction bases: 3. Germline-derived CDR1 and CDR2 are LNHDA and SQIVND (reference sequence). CDR3 in amino acids: CASSIGGGSEQYF. The CDR3 nucleotides read TGTGCCAGTAGTATAGGAGGGGGCAGCGAGCAGTACTTC.

This sequence joins TRBV11-1 and TRBJ2-7; D is undetermined. Germline values: CDR1 SGHAT, CDR2 FQDESV (reference sequence). The CDR3 extends over 16 amino acids. The ends were cut back, 0 bases at V and 0 bases at J, with 12 bases in the middle. CDR3 sequence: CASSLASARSSYEQYF. The CDR3 bases are TGTGCCAGCAGCTTAGCAAGTGCGAGAAGCTCCTACGAGCAGTACTTC.

This clonotype appeared many times. The chain employs TRBV10-3 and TRBJ1-3, with D perhaps TRBD1 (5 bases). Germline values: CDR1 ENHRY, CDR2 SYGVKD. V shed 3 bases and J shed 0 bases, with 9 bases lying between them. The CDR3 has 15 residues. For the CDR3, the DNA is TGTGCCATCAGTGATAAGGGACTCTCTGGAAACACCATATATTTT. This codes for CAISDKGLSGNTIYF.

Relative to its sample, this clonotype is medium-sized. The chain uses TRBV6-2 or TRBV6-3 and TRBJ2-5; TRBD1 might be the D (6 bases). V was trimmed by 2 bases and J by 5 bases, leaving 12 bases between them. The germline V gene has CDR1 MNHEY and CDR2 SVGEGT. The CDR3 covers 14 residues. For the CDR3, the DNA is TGTGCCAGCAGTTACGAGGCAGGGGAGGAGACCCAGTACTTC. Translated: CASSYEAGEETQYF.

The chain combines TRBV5-1 with TRBJ1-1; the D gene is possibly TRBD1 (5 bases). The germline V gene encodes CDR1 SGHRS and CDR2 YFSETQ. This CDR3 region has 16 residues. V was cut by 1 base and J by 0 bases, with 13 bases left in between. CDR3 loop: CASSLRSGTMNTEAFF. In DNA form, the CDR3 reads TGCGCCAGCAGCTTGCGGTCAGGGACTATGAACACTGAAGCTTTCTTT.

The chain links TRBV12-3 or TRBV12-4 to TRBJ1-2; D call uncertain. V lost 3 bases, J lost 0 bases, and 11 bases lay in between. CDR3 length: 15 residues. This chain's CDR3 is CASSFNRFPNYGYTF. Written as DNA, the CDR3 is TGTGCCAGCAGTTTTAACAGATTTCCTAACTATGGCTACACCTTC.

This clonotype was seen at least ten times. The chain's CDR3 is CASSFTGGLYEQYF. In DNA, the CDR3 is TGTGCCAGCAGTTTCACGGGAGGGCTCTACGAGCAGTACTTC. The V and J genes are TRBV28 and TRBJ2-7, with 8 positions matching TRBD2. V lost 3 bases to trimming and J lost 3 bases; unmatched junction nucleotides: 4. The V gene's germline CDR1 is MDHEN and CDR2 SYDVKM. CDR3 size: 14 residues.

The rearrangement uses TRBV6-2 or TRBV6-3 and TRBJ2-7; D unclear. Trimming took off 10 bases at V and 6 bases at J, with 16 bases between the two ends. The CDR3 spans 12 residues. The germline V gene has CDR1 MNHEY and CDR2 SVGEGT. CDR3 in amino acids: CAISRLTGEQYF. The DNA for the CDR3 is TGTGCCATCTCACGTCTCACCGGCGAGCAGTACTTC.

The gene calls are TRBV19 and TRBJ2-2; 7 nucleotides line up with TRBD2. V lost 2 bases to trimming and J lost 0 bases; unmatched junction nucleotides: 9. The length of the CDR3 is 18 residues. The germline V gene has CDR1 LNHDA and CDR2 SQIVND (reference sequence). In DNA, the CDR3 is TGTGCCAGTAGTATAAAGCGGGAACTCATCGCGAACACCGGGGAGCTGTTTTTT. Its translation: CASSIKRELIANTGELFF.